This TCR beta chain was sequenced in a study of beta chain features in type 1 diabetes. As for the study in general: Cell yields, gender and age were similar in healthy donors and patients. All samples combined gave under 110,000,000 sorted cells for examination.

V shed 3 bases and J shed 1 base, with 9 bases lying between them. The V gene's germline CDR1 is SGHAT and CDR2 FQNNGV. CDR3 length equals 14 residues. Every donor provided one heparinised blood draw, which averaged approximately 100 mL. Investigators reverse transcribed all isolated RNA, so they sequenced expressed TCRB transcripts. Generated by immunoSEQ multiplex PCR, the TCRdb table keeps only in-frame clones and is missing some. The sample carries roughly 350,000 clones, roughly 9.6% recorded once. This clone was counted only a few times. V is TRBV11-2 and J is TRBJ2-5; TRBD2 is a possible D gene (6 bases). What was sequenced was naive CD4+ T cells from blood. This clonotype originated in a woman in her 30s in good health. CDR3 amino acids: CASSFGGPQETQYF. The CDR3 coding sequence is TGTGCCAGCAGCTTCGGGGGACCCCAAGAGACCCAGTACTTC.